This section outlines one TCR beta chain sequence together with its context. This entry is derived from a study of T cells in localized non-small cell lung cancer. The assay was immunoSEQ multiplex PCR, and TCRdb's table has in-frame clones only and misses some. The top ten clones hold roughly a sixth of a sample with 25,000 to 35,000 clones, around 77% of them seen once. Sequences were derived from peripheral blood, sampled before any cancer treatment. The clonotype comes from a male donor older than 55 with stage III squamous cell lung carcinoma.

CDR3: CASSQLQYNEQFF. CDR3 sequence (DNA): TGCGCCAGCAGCCAACTACAGTACAATGAGCAGTTCTTC. V is TRBV4-1 and J is TRBJ2-1; D is undetermined. CDR3 length equals 13 residues. From germline, CDR1 is MGHRA and CDR2 YSYEKL. V was cut by 2 bases and J by 4 bases, with 6 bases left in between.